This TCR beta chain was observed in a study of blood T cell repertoires in COVID-19 (dated by TCRdb to 2020 to 2022). Some background on the complete study: Samples from collaborators originated in the United States, Italy and Spain and spanned both the acute and convalescent phases of COVID-19. The prospective study material was composed of cDNA or gDNA derived from T cells, B-cell-depleted T cells, or PBMCs. The dataset comprised deeply sampled blood TCRbeta repertoires from subjects exposed to, actively infected with, or recovered from COVID-19. The repertoires were released in a freely available public database intended as a resource for research on the immune response to SARS-CoV-2. The samples were drawn from the first 160 participants of the ongoing ImmuneRACE study and from 950 to 1,500 subjects provided by 6 global collaborators. Nearly every sample came with metadata listing a de-identified subject ID, COVID-19 status, age in years and sex. Where HLA class I and class II types were available, the types were taken from metadata supplied by the sample provider, not from assay-based typing. The paper as a whole reports these results and caveats: The amount of clinical and demographic metadata varied by source and participant and was provided uncurated.

As for this clone: No antigen is known for it. Base qualities are not recorded, but no much larger clone differs from it by a single base.

Samples from volunteer blood donors who had recovered from COVID-19 were contributed by a second Seattle source. Collaborating institutions collected whole blood in K2EDTA tubes following their own protocols. Collaborator samples were shipped for TCRbeta analysis as frozen whole blood, isolated PBMCs, or DNA extracted from either sample type. Including the terminal cysteine and phenylalanine, the CDR3 comprises 16 residues. Only the CDR3 DNA stays, 48 bases, in frame from base 1. CDR1 and CDR2 were assigned from the germline V gene as SGHVS and FNYEAQ. V and J are trimmed by 1 base and 8 bases, and the gene matches miss 7 bases of the junction. The immunoSEQ Assay, a bias-controlled multiplex PCR, was used to amplify TCRbeta CDR3 regions from genomic DNA. As for the authors' bioinformatics: Nucleated cell counts per sample were estimated from amplification of reference gene primers within the assay. To quantify the absolute abundance of each unique TCRbeta CDR3 rearrangement, sequence reads were collapsed and filtered. For each sample, productive Simpson clonality was calculated as the square root of Simpson's diversity index across productive rearrangements. TCRdb holds this immuneACCESS table with in-frame rearrangements only. Some clones are missing; in checked studies, unresolved V genes explain under half, and the rest has no known cause. The D gene and trimming were derived from the DNA, and the V and J assignments and clone size from that table. The sample profile shows some 240,000 clones; 87% of them were found once. Jointly, the top ten make up around 7.8% of the sample.

The sequenced sample was peripheral blood. The TCR originated in a man between 60 and 75 years old who had recovered from COVID-19. The chain uses TRBV7-6 and TRBJ2-1, with 11 central nucleotides matching TRBD2. The CDR3 region: CASSLVRLAGGDEQFF. The DNA sequence reads TGTGCCAGCAGCTTAGTAAGGCTAGCGGGGGGTGATGAGCAGTTCTTC.